This is a list of T cell receptor beta chains from one sample in a study of T cell repertoires in cytomegalovirus infection. Each CDR3 protein is one row after TCRdb ran MiXCR on the reads. The table includes hundreds of thousands of distinct CDR3 sequences, 33% detected once. Their specific antigens are unknown. The sample consisted of cultured PBMCs, taken from culture after CMV antigen stimulation. These TCRs come from a human donor in good health (CMV status not recorded). Some clones in this sample may be carry-over from other donors' samples. Both conserved end residues are part of each CDR3. D genes are given only for firm matches.

V gene	J gene	D gene	CDR3 protein
TRBV10-3	TRBJ2-2	TRBD2	CACSGTSGPFNTGELFF
TRBV6-2/TRBV6-3	TRBJ1-1	.	CASSYAGDTEAFF
TRBV20-1	TRBJ2-4	TRBD2	CSATRSGIAKNIQYF
TRBV7-6	TRBJ2-5	.	CASSFPRGETQYF
TRBV6-6	TRBJ2-2	.	CASSDPLGGTTGELFF
TRBV7-2	TRBJ1-3	.	CASGTDGSGNTIYF
TRBV27	TRBJ1-4	.	CASSLGQSFATNEKLFF
TRBV19	TRBJ2-1	TRBD2	CASRWSGRRNEQFF
TRBV2	TRBJ2-3	TRBD1	CASTRDRFTDTQYF
TRBV28	TRBJ2-3	TRBD2	CASSLRQGGVTSGRRGTPDTQYF
TRBV5-1	TRBJ2-2	.	CASSQTVESNTGELFF
TRBV7-9	TRBJ2-5	TRBD1	CASSLFEGQGQETQYF
TRBV2	TRBJ1-5	TRBD1	CASRGQGSINQPQHF
TRBV19	TRBJ1-1	TRBD1	CASTTQGAATEAFF
TRBV7-9	TRBJ2-5	.	CASSTWAGTEETQYF
TRBV4-1	TRBJ2-3	.	CASSQVGVPDTQYF
TRBV2	TRBJ2-6	.	CARGGGSGANVLTF
TRBV7-2	TRBJ1-1	.	CASSFGWTEAFF
TRBV29-1	TRBJ1-1	.	CSGAGAEAFF
TRBV12-3/TRBV12-4	TRBJ2-5	TRBD2	CASSSAGLAGGETQYF
TRBV3-1	TRBJ2-3	TRBD2	CASSQGDLAGDTQYF
TRBV7-9	TRBJ2-2	.	CASSQAADYTGELFF
TRBV12-3/TRBV12-4	TRBJ1-2	.	CASSPTETNYGYTF
TRBV2	TRBJ2-3	TRBD2	CASSPGGSGTTDTQYF
TRBV12-3/TRBV12-4	TRBJ2-1	.	CASRPESTSYNEQFF
TRBV11-3	TRBJ2-3	.	CASSALRDTQYF
TRBV5-4	TRBJ1-3	.	CASSSTVSGNTIYF
TRBV7-2	TRBJ2-7	.	CASSPIGGSYEQYF